The 11 T cell receptor beta chains reported below all come from one sample, sequenced in a study of PD-1 blockade in mismatch repair-deficient tumors. Assay used: immunoSEQ multiplex PCR; TCRdb lists only in-frame clones, some missing. The table records tens of thousands of clones, about 84% of them present only once. The specimen comprised peripheral blood, sampled 12 weeks after starting pembrolizumab. Receptors were obtained from an adult with mismatch repair-deficient cancer.

This chain links TRBV7-6 with TRBJ2-1; TRBD1 might be the D (5 bases). Germline CDR1 reads SGHVS; CDR2 reads FNYEAQ. This CDR3 has 14 residues. V was clipped by 3 bases and J by 8 bases, with 14 bases between them. The CDR3 is CASSFEPQGDEQFF. The DNA for the CDR3 is TGTGCCAGCAGCTTCGAGCCGCAAGGGGATGAGCAGTTCTTC.

V is TRBV9 and J is TRBJ2-5; D not certain. V lost 0 bases, J lost 2 bases, and 14 bases lay in between. CDR1 is SGDLS and CDR2 is YYNGEE in the germline V gene. This CDR3 has 16 residues. In DNA form, the CDR3 reads TGTGCCAGCAGCGTAGAGGGTACTACCCAACAAGAGACCCAGTACTTC. Translating it yields CASSVEGTTQQETQYF.

The chain combines TRBV6-1 with TRBJ1-1; D remains ambiguous. This CDR3 is 12 amino acids long. Germline V CDR1 and CDR2: MNHNS, SASEGT. Trimming took off 6 bases at V and 4 bases at J, with 9 bases between the two ends. CDR3 amino acids: CASRDQPTEAFF. In nucleotides, the CDR3 is TGTGCCAGCAGAGACCAGCCCACTGAAGCTTTCTTT.

The V gene is TRBV10-3, the J gene TRBJ1-2; D gene ambiguous. The CDR3 has 12 residues. The V gene lost 8 bases and the J gene lost 4 bases, with 11 bases spanning the gap. Germline values: CDR1 ENHRY, CDR2 SYGVKD. In DNA form, the CDR3 reads TGTGCCATCTCAAAAGGGTCCTATGGCTACACCTTC. It encodes CAISKGSYGYTF.

This clone occurred a few times. This chain uses TRBV11-2 with TRBJ2-3; maybe TRBD1 (5 bases). Trimming took 1 base from V and 3 from J, leaving 11 bases between them. The CDR3 runs to 15 residues. Germline CDR1 is SGHAT and CDR2 is FQNNGV. DNA for the CDR3: TGTGCCAGCAGCTTAGGATGGGGCAGAACAGATACGCAGTATTTT. It specifies CASSLGWGRTDTQYF. The whole variable domain, filled in from reference TRBV11-2 and TRBJ2-3, reads EAGVAQSPRYKIIEKRQSVAFWCNPISGHATLYWYQQILGQGPKLLIQFQNNGVVDDSQLPKDRFSAERLKGVDSTLKIQPAKLEDSAVYLCASSLGWGRTDTQYFGPGTRLTVL.

This chain joins TRBV5-8 and TRBJ2-5, with D perhaps matching TRBD1 or TRBD2 (5 bases each). Germline CDR1 reads SGHTS; CDR2 reads YDEGEE. V lost 5 bases and J lost 7, with 21 bases in between. CDR3 length: 15 residues. CDR3 protein: CASSSQTTGRGTQYF. The DNA for the CDR3 is TGTGCCAGCAGTTCTCAAACAACGGGACGGGGGACCCAGTACTTC.

The chain carries TRBV5-4 and TRBJ1-2; no reliable D call. This CDR3 is 11 amino acids long. Trimming stripped 3 bases from V and 11 bases from J, with 11 bases between. Germline V lookup: CDR1 SGHNT, CDR2 YYREEE (reference sequence). CDR3 sequence (DNA): TGTGCCAGCAGCTCTTCAGGTAGATACACCTTC. Its protein product is CASSSSGRYTF.

The chain combines TRBV18 with TRBJ1-1; TRBD1 might be the D (5 bases). V lost 3 bases to trimming and J lost 0 bases, with 11 bases between them. CDR3 length: 15 residues. Germline CDR1 and CDR2: KGHSH and LQKENI. The CDR3 is CASSPGQIMNTEAFF. The DNA of the CDR3 is TGTGCCAGCTCACCGGGGCAGATCATGAACACTGAAGCTTTCTTT. Filled out from reference TRBV18 and TRBJ1-1, the complete variable domain reads NAGVMQNPRHLVRRRGQEARLRCSPMKGHSHVYWYRQLPEEGLKFMVYLQKENIIDESGMPKERFSAEFPKEGPSILRIQQVVRGDSAAYFCASSPGQIMNTEAFFGQGTRLTVV.

V and J are TRBV18 and TRBJ2-1; tentative D call: TRBD1 (6 bases). The ends were cut back, 5 bases at V and 7 bases at J, with 18 bases in the middle. Germline assignment: CDR1 KGHSH and CDR2 LQKENI. The CDR3 is made up of 15 amino acids. For the CDR3, the DNA is TGTGCCAGCTCAACTAAACAGGGCATAAGTAATGAGCAGTTCTTC. This gives the protein CASSTKQGISNEQFF.

This rearrangement joins TRBV5-1 to TRBJ2-1; 7 bases line up with TRBD1. In germline, CDR1 is SGHRS, CDR2 YFSETQ. After removal of 0 bases from V and 12 bases from J, the junction contained 9 bases not matched to a gene. The CDR3 runs 14 residues. The CDR3 region is CASSLVGGTAGQFF. CDR3 DNA: TGCGCCAGCAGCTTGGTAGGGGGCACGGCGGGGCAGTTCTTC.

The chain employs TRBV10-3 and TRBJ2-3; D is possibly TRBD2 (6 bases). CDR1 is ENHRY and CDR2 is SYGVKD in the germline V gene. The CDR3 consists of 14 residues. V lost 9 bases to trimming and J lost 2 bases, with 15 bases between them. CDR3 in amino acids: CAIGLGGDTDTQYF. The CDR3, as DNA: TGTGCCATTGGGCTGGGAGGAGACACAGATACGCAGTATTTT.